These 24 T cell receptor beta chains came from one sample sequenced in a study of blood T cell repertoires in COVID-19. The repertoire was sequenced with immunoSEQ multiplex PCR; TCRdb's copy has only in-frame clones and lacks some. The sample carries 200,000 to 300,000 clones, 88% recorded once. The sequencing input was peripheral blood. The receptors were gathered from a man aged 60 to 75 who had recovered from COVID-19.

V gene TRBV5-1 combines with J gene TRBJ2-3, with 8 bases matching TRBD1. Trimming took 4 bases from V and 4 from J; bases not matched to a gene: 5. The CDR3 has 14 residues. CDR1 and CDR2 (germline): SGHRS, YFSETQ. CDR3 nucleotides: TGCGCCAGCAGCCTGGGACAGGCGGCAGATACGCAGTATTTT. It is translated as CASSLGQAADTQYF.

The chain joins TRBV5-5 to TRBJ2-6; 8 bases line up with TRBD1. Looked up from germline, CDR1 is SGHKS and CDR2 is YYEKEE (reference sequence). V lost 2 bases and J lost 4; bases outside the gene matches: 11. This CDR3 contains 18 residues. The DNA of the CDR3 is TGTGCCAGCAGCTTACCCAGGGGGCGCGGTAGAGGGGCCAACGTCCTGACTTTC. Translated, it gives CASSLPRGRGRGANVLTF.

The genes are TRBV12-3 or TRBV12-4 and TRBJ2-3; 8 bases match TRBD1. Germline trimming cut 6 bases from V and 9 bases from J; bases unmatched to any gene: 8. CDR3 length: 13 amino acids. CDR3 region: CASRTGAGNTQYF. CDR3 coding DNA: TGTGCCAGCAGGACAGGGGCCGGTAACACGCAGTATTTT.

This clone was detected a few times. The chain couples TRBV30 to TRBJ2-3, with 7 nucleotides matching TRBD2. This CDR3 contains 15 residues. Trimming took 2 bases from V and 0 from J; bases not matched to a gene: 5. Germline CDR1 and CDR2: GTSNPN and SVGIG (reference sequence). Here the CDR3 DNA reads TGTGCCTGGAGTCGGAGCGGGACGAGCACAGATACGCAGTATTTT. Residues: CAWSRSGTSTDTQYF.

This chain uses TRBV5-1 with TRBJ2-1, with a possible D match to TRBD1 (6 bases). The germline CDR1 and CDR2 sequences are SGHRS and YFSETQ. V was clipped by 6 bases and J by 4 bases, with 17 bases between them. The CDR3 sequence is 15 residues long. CDR3 DNA: TGCGCCAGCACCCTCAGGGCTGGGACATACAATGAGCAGTTCTTC. Amino acid sequence: CASTLRAGTYNEQFF.

The rearrangement joins TRBV7-2 to TRBJ1-4; D may be TRBD1 (5 bases). CDR1 SGHTA and CDR2 FQGNSA come from the germline V gene. Trimming shortened V by 1 base and J by 8 bases, and 11 bases separated the two germline ends. The CDR3 sequence is 14 residues long. CDR3 coding DNA: TGTGCCAGCAGCTTAGGGGGCGGGACCGAAAAACTGTTTTTT. It encodes CASSLGGGTEKLFF.

This chain connects TRBV11-2 to TRBJ2-1; 7 nucleotides align to TRBD2. V shed 0 bases, J shed 2 bases, and the junction held 4 bases outside the gene matches. The CDR3 loop spans 16 amino acids. Germline-derived CDR1 and CDR2 are SGHAT and FQNNGV. This CDR3 reads CASSLDLGGTYNEQFF. Here the CDR3 DNA reads TGTGCCAGCAGCTTAGATTTGGGGGGGACCTACAATGAGCAGTTCTTC. Looking up the rest from reference TRBV11-2 and TRBJ2-1 gives the full variable domain: EAGVAQSPRYKIIEKRQSVAFWCNPISGHATLYWYQQILGQGPKLLIQFQNNGVVDDSQLPKDRFSAERLKGVDSTLKIQPAKLEDSAVYLCASSLDLGGTYNEQFFGPGTRLTVL.

This clone has a single count. The chain recombines TRBV11-2 with TRBJ2-7; the D gene is possibly TRBD1 (5 bases). Trimming left V 3 bases short and J 7 bases short, with 13 bases between. In germline, CDR1 is SGHAT, CDR2 FQNNGV. This CDR3 is 13 amino acids long. The CDR3 bases are TGTGCCAGCAGCTTTCACAGGTTAAGGGAGCAGTACTTC. Its protein is CASSFHRLREQYF. Variable domain in full (rest from reference TRBV11-2 and TRBJ2-7): EAGVAQSPRYKIIEKRQSVAFWCNPISGHATLYWYQQILGQGPKLLIQFQNNGVVDDSQLPKDRFSAERLKGVDSTLKIQPAKLEDSAVYLCASSFHRLREQYFGPGTRLTVT.

This clone was recorded a few times. The CDR3 reads CASSLLAGDKNIQYF. In DNA, the CDR3 is TGTGCCAGCAGCTTGTTGGCAGGGGACAAAAACATTCAGTACTTC. This rearrangement joins TRBV5-6 to TRBJ2-4; D possibly corresponds to TRBD1 (6 bases). Per the germline V gene, CDR1 is SGHDT and CDR2 is YYEEEE. With 1 base removed from V and 3 bases from J, the gap between germline ends came to 11 bases. This CDR3 is 15 amino acids long.

The chain has TRBV19 and TRBJ1-3, with TRBD1 matching over 8 bases. Germline CDR1 reads LNHDA; CDR2 reads SQIVND (reference sequence). CDR3 length equals 15 residues. V was pared by 7 bases and J by 0 bases, with 5 bases of the junction left unmatched. The CDR3 here is CASTMTGASGNTIYF. DNA for the CDR3: TGTGCCAGTACTATGACAGGGGCCTCTGGAAACACCATATATTTT.

The chain couples TRBV5-1 to TRBJ1-5, with a weak D call TRBD1 (5 bases). Germline values: CDR1 SGHRS, CDR2 YFSETQ. V was cut by 4 bases and J by 0 bases, with 11 bases left in between. This CDR3 is 15 amino acids long. CDR3 DNA sequence: TGCGCCAGCAGCCCGACAGCTAATAGCAATCAGCCCCAGCATTTT. It yields the protein CASSPTANSNQPQHF.

The V and J genes are TRBV5-1 and TRBJ2-3; D gene uncertain. V was cut by 2 bases and J by 2 bases, with 12 bases left in between. Germline CDR1 SGHRS, CDR2 YFSETQ. The CDR3 contains 15 residues. CDR3 DNA sequence: TGCGCCAGCAGCTTTAGGAGCCTGGACACAGATACGCAGTATTTT. Translated, it gives CASSFRSLDTDTQYF.

This clone was seen a handful of times. The chain combines TRBV6-5 with TRBJ1-1; D is ambiguous. The germline V and J ends were trimmed by 6 bases and 3 bases, with 17 bases remaining between them. Germline loops: CDR1 MNHEY, CDR2 SVGAGI. The length of the CDR3 is 15 residues. In nucleotides, the CDR3 is TGTGCCAGCAGCCCCCGCAAAGGGCGGGACACTGAAGCTTTCTTT. It translates to CASSPRKGRDTEAFF.

The J gene is TRBJ1-3, the V gene TRBV18, with 8 bases that match TRBD1. V was pared by 1 base and J by 1 base, with 6 bases of the junction left unmatched. Germline loops: CDR1 KGHSH, CDR2 LQKENI. The CDR3 length is 17 residues. DNA for the CDR3: TGTGCCAGCTCACCACTCAGGGGGCGCGAGTCTGGAAACACCATATATTTT. This gives the protein CASSPLRGRESGNTIYF. The full variable domain, with the rest looked up from reference TRBV18 and TRBJ1-3, is NAGVMQNPRHLVRRRGQEARLRCSPMKGHSHVYWYRQLPEEGLKFMVYLQKENIIDESGMPKERFSAEFPKEGPSILRIQQVVRGDSAAYFCASSPLRGRESGNTIYFGEGSWLTVV.

The J gene is TRBJ2-5, the V gene TRBV4-1, with TRBD2 identical over 9 bases. Germline CDR1 is MGHRA and CDR2 is YSYEKL. CDR3 size: 16 residues. V shed 4 bases, J shed 2 bases, and the junction held 8 bases outside the gene matches. The CDR3 bases are TGCGCCAGCAGCCTCGGGACTAGCCGAATTCAAGAGACCCAGTACTTC. It yields the protein CASSLGTSRIQETQYF.

V is TRBV9 and J is TRBJ2-5; perhaps TRBD2 as D (6 bases). V lost 3 bases to trimming and J lost 1 base, with 10 bases between them. The CDR3 runs 14 residues. Germline CDR1 reads SGDLS; CDR2 reads YYNGEE. The CDR3, as DNA: TGTGCCAGCAGCGGGGGGGACTTCCAAGAGACCCAGTACTTC. It is translated as CASSGGDFQETQYF.

The chain links TRBV4-1 to TRBJ1-6, with D possibly TRBD1 on 5 matching bases. This CDR3 contains 15 residues. CDR1 and CDR2 (germline): MGHRA, YSYEKL. V lost 0 bases and J 17 bases, leaving 20 bases between the germline ends. The DNA of the CDR3 is TGCGCCAGCAGCCAAGATGGGCAGGGTTTACTCTACTTCCACTTT. Translated: CASSQDGQGLLYFHF.

The V call is TRBV7-9, the J call TRBJ2-2; 10 nucleotides align to TRBD1. This CDR3 contains 18 residues. Germline values: CDR1 SEHNR, CDR2 FQNEAQ (reference sequence). Trimming cost V 2 bases and J 0 bases; bases outside gene matches: 6. The CDR3 sequence: CASSLKGQGPSNTGELFF. The DNA of the CDR3 is TGTGCCAGCAGCTTAAAGGGACAGGGGCCATCGAACACCGGGGAGCTGTTTTTT.

This clone was seen only a few times. This chain joins TRBV27 and TRBJ1-2, with no clear D. This CDR3 region has 14 residues. V shed 1 base and J shed 4 bases, with 10 bases lying between them. Germline CDR1 reads MNHEY; CDR2 reads SMNVEV (reference sequence). The CDR3 DNA is TGTGCCAGCAGTTTATACTTTTATTCCTATGGCTACACCTTC. It yields the protein CASSLYFYSYGYTF.

This rearrangement joins TRBV25-1 to TRBJ2-5, with 11 nucleotides matching TRBD1. V lost 6 bases and J lost 9; bases outside the gene matches: 9. This CDR3 comprises 14 residues. CDR1 and CDR2 from the germline V gene are MGHDK and SYGVNS. Here the CDR3 reads CASRADRGQGAQYF. The DNA of the CDR3 is TGTGCCAGCAGGGCGGACAGGGGGCAAGGGGCCCAGTACTTC.

This clone showed up just a few times. This chain links TRBV25-1 with TRBJ1-1; D unclear. V was trimmed by 7 bases and J by 8 bases, leaving 14 bases between them. The CDR3 is 12 residues long. Germline lookup yields CDR1 MGHDK and CDR2 SYGVNS. The CDR3 sequence is CASTKPGGEAFF. The CDR3 nucleotides read TGTGCCAGCACAAAACCAGGAGGGGAAGCTTTCTTT.

The gene calls are TRBV2 and TRBJ2-1, with TRBD2 as a possible D gene (6 bases). V lost 3 bases and J lost 7, with 16 bases in between. The CDR3 consists of 15 residues. Germline V gene lookup returns CDR1 SNHLY and CDR2 FYNNEI. In nucleotides, the CDR3 is TGTGCCAGCAGTGATCTGGGGCAGGGAGGAAATGAGCAGTTCTTC. It specifies CASSDLGQGGNEQFF.

This chain links TRBV11-3 with TRBJ2-2, with 7 positions matching TRBD2. Unmatched junction bases numbered 3, after V lost 5 bases and J lost 3 bases. CDR3 size: 14 residues. Germline CDR1 is SGHNT and CDR2 is YENEEA. CDR3 in amino acids: CASSPGGYTGELFF. CDR3 nucleotide sequence: TGTGCCAGCAGCCCCGGGGGGTACACCGGGGAGCTGTTTTTT.

J is TRBJ1-5 and V is TRBV4-2, with D hard to call. The CDR3 length is 15 residues. Looked up from germline, CDR1 is LGHNA and CDR2 is YNFKEQ. Trimming took 1 base from V and 6 from J, leaving 13 bases between them. CDR3 coding DNA: TGTGCCAGCAGCCAAGCCGGGAGCAGCGCTCAGCCCCAGCATTTT. Amino acid sequence: CASSQAGSSAQPQHF.